This T cell receptor (beta chain) comes out of a study of PD-1 blockade in mismatch repair-deficient tumors. Overall study: Patients had around 11 mismatch repair-deficient cancer types and were previously treated and progressing.

Study observations and caveats: Tumor-resident clones, often absent from pretreatment blood, expanded after pembrolizumab and then contracted.

Points on this clone: The target antigen is unknown.

The CDR3 loop spans 14 amino acids. Trimming took off 0 bases at V and 0 bases at J, with 4 bases between the two ends. Germline loops: CDR1 MGHRA, CDR2 YSYEKL. PCR or immunohistochemistry showed mismatch repair deficiency in every enrolled patient. The assay was immunoSEQ multiplex PCR, and TCRdb's table has in-frame clones only and misses some. This table has some 130,000 clones, almost 90% appearing once. The V gene is TRBV4-1, the J gene TRBJ2-3; no clear D gene. This receptor was taken from an adult with mismatch repair-deficient cancer. The material was peripheral blood, obtained approximately 70 weeks after starting pembrolizumab. CDR3 bases: TGCGCCAGCAGCCAAGAGCCGAGCACAGATACGCAGTATTTT. Protein sequence: CASSQEPSTDTQYF.